The next 8 T cell receptor beta chains were all read from a single sample in a study of blood T cell repertoires in COVID-19. Profiled with immunoSEQ multiplex PCR; TCRdb holds only in-frame clones, not every one. The sample consists of over 70,000 clones, over 60% of them appearing once. Specimen: peripheral blood. The receptors derive from a man in his 70s with COVID-19, enrolled during active disease.

This clone was seen a handful of times. V usage is TRBV18 and J usage is TRBJ2-7, with TRBD1 identical over 8 bases. Germline V lookup: CDR1 KGHSH, CDR2 LQKENI. CDR3 size: 20 residues. V trimming: 2 bases; J trimming: 0 bases; junction bases outside the gene matches: 18. The DNA for the CDR3 is TGTGCCAGCTCACCAGGTTTCGGCCAGGGGGCCGCCCTTAGCTCCTACGAGCAGTACTTC. It encodes CASSPGFGQGAALSSYEQYF.

V usage is TRBV15 and J usage is TRBJ1-1; 8 positions agree with TRBD1. Germline assignment: CDR1 LNHNV and CDR2 YYDKDF (reference sequence). The CDR3 is 15 amino acids. Trimming removed 5 bases from V and 0 bases from J; junction bases left unmatched: 5. The CDR3 DNA reads TGTGCCACCAGCTTCTCGGACAGGGTGAACACTGAAGCTTTCTTT. Its translation is CATSFSDRVNTEAFF.

This rearrangement joins TRBV5-6 to TRBJ2-2; tentative D call: TRBD2 (6 bases). V was pared by 8 bases and J by 4 bases, with 15 bases between. Germline loops: CDR1 SGHDT, CDR2 YYEEEE. The CDR3 has 14 amino acids. The CDR3 protein is CASRRGPSTGELFF. CDR3 DNA sequence: TGTGCCAGTAGGCGGGGACCCAGCACCGGGGAGCTGTTTTTT.

CDR3 in amino acids: CASSDPGQISAFF. DNA for the CDR3: TGTGCCAGCAGTGACCCCGGACAGATTAGCGCTTTCTTT. The genes are TRBV6-1 and TRBJ1-1, with a weak D call TRBD1 (6 bases). This CDR3 comprises 13 residues. Deletions cut 3 bases from V and 11 bases from J, with 16 bases between. The germline gives CDR1 MNHNS, CDR2 SASEGT.

The chain couples TRBV28 to TRBJ2-7; 7 bases map to TRBD2. Trimming removed 6 bases from V and 4 bases from J; junction bases left unmatched: 9. Germline values: CDR1 MDHEN, CDR2 SYDVKM. The CDR3 runs to 14 residues. The CDR3 reads CASRREGSVYEQYF. DNA of the CDR3: TGTGCCAGCAGAAGGGAGGGGTCGGTGTACGAGCAGTACTTC.

This clone was observed once. The V call is TRBV20-1, the J call TRBJ2-1; D unclear. Germline V gene data show CDR1 as DFQATT and CDR2 as SNEGSKA (reference sequence). V gave up 4 bases and J gave up 10 bases, with 11 bases separating them. The CDR3 is 11 residues long. The CDR3 region has the DNA TGCAGTGCTATTCCCGTACTGGAGCAGTTCTTC. The encoded protein is CSAIPVLEQFF.

This clone occurred a few times. The genes are TRBV7-2 and TRBJ2-7; 9 bases fit TRBD2. Germline loops: CDR1 SGHTA, CDR2 FQGNSA. The CDR3 extends over 14 amino acids. J was trimmed by 3 bases and V by 2 bases; bases with no gene match: 2. CDR3 protein: CASSLTLAGYEQYF. The CDR3 DNA follows: TGTGCCAGCAGCTTAACACTAGCGGGCTACGAGCAGTACTTC.

In this sample, this clone turned up a few times. The chain joins TRBV19 to TRBJ1-5, with TRBD1 identical over 7 bases. The V segment lost 1 base and the J segment 6 bases; nucleotides outside the gene matches: 9. The germline V gene encodes CDR1 LNHDA and CDR2 SQIVND (reference sequence). This CDR3 spans 16 amino acids. The CDR3 sequence: CASSIVQGVLAQPQHF. CDR3 DNA: TGTGCCAGTAGTATAGTTCAGGGGGTTTTGGCTCAGCCCCAGCATTTT.